This is a list of T cell receptor beta chains from one sample in a study of vaccination and CD4 T cells after COVID-19. MiXCR, applied by TCRdb to the PCR reads, yields one record per CDR3 protein. The sample has 20,000 to 25,000 distinct CDR3 sequences, more than 45% seen once. The sample consisted of CD4+ T cells from blood, taken before SARS-CoV-2 vaccination. The receptor set was obtained from a human donor who had recovered from COVID-19. Each CDR3 is given with its conserved first and last residue. The order of the fields is V gene, J gene, D gene, clone size, CDR3 protein, CDR3 DNA. The D gene is left open where the match is weak. Part of the rows lack a size; the others show once, few, many or a class for expanded clones.

V gene: TRBV7-8
J gene: TRBJ1-5
D gene: .
clone size: .
CDR3 protein: CASSLAGYGQPQHF
CDR3 DNA: TGTGCCAGCAGCTTAGCAGGGTACGGGCAGCCCCAGCATTTT

V gene: TRBV19
J gene: TRBJ1-5
D gene: TRBD1
clone size: .
CDR3 protein: CASSTTDRPHNQPQHF
CDR3 DNA: TGTGCCAGTAGTACTACGGACAGGCCGCACAATCAGCCCCAGCATTTT

V gene: TRBV20-1
J gene: TRBJ1-1
D gene: TRBD1
clone size: .
CDR3 protein: CSASTGQGGNTEAFF
CDR3 DNA: TGCAGTGCTAGCACAGGACAGGGTGGGAACACTGAAGCTTTCTTT

V gene: TRBV10-3
J gene: TRBJ2-3
D gene: TRBD2
clone size: .
CDR3 protein: CAISHGTSGSVGDTQYF
CDR3 DNA: TGTGCCATCAGTCACGGGACTAGCGGGAGTGTAGGAGATACGCAGTATTTT

V gene: TRBV6-2/TRBV6-3
J gene: TRBJ2-4
D gene: TRBD2
clone size: .
CDR3 protein: CASSTPSGRRDIQYF
CDR3 DNA: TGTGCCAGCAGTACCCCGAGCGGGAGGAGGGACATTCAGTACTTC

V gene: TRBV28
J gene: TRBJ1-6
D gene: .
clone size: .
CDR3 protein: CASSSPDNSPLHF
CDR3 DNA: TGTGCCAGCAGTTCTCCGGATAATTCACCCCTCCACTTT

V gene: TRBV15
J gene: TRBJ2-1
D gene: TRBD2
clone size: .
CDR3 protein: CATSPSGDSYNEQFF
CDR3 DNA: TGTGCCACCAGTCCTAGCGGGGACTCCTACAATGAGCAGTTCTTC

V gene: TRBV19
J gene: TRBJ1-4
D gene: .
clone size: .
CDR3 protein: CASREGRDEKLFF
CDR3 DNA: TGTGCCAGTAGGGAAGGGCGCGATGAAAAACTGTTTTTT

V gene: TRBV19
J gene: TRBJ2-2
D gene: .
clone size: .
CDR3 protein: CASSTPLSLPGELFF
CDR3 DNA: TGTGCCAGTAGTACCCCGCTCTCCCTCCCCGGGGAGCTGTTTTTT

V gene: TRBV19
J gene: TRBJ2-7
D gene: TRBD1
clone size: .
CDR3 protein: CASSSQGASYEQYF
CDR3 DNA: TGTGCCAGTAGTTCACAGGGGGCTTCCTACGAGCAGTACTTC

V gene: TRBV7-3
J gene: TRBJ2-3
D gene: TRBD1
clone size: .
CDR3 protein: CTSSPGQSTDTQYF
CDR3 DNA: TGTACCAGCAGCCCGGGACAGAGCACAGATACGCAGTATTTT

V gene: TRBV6-2/TRBV6-3
J gene: TRBJ2-2
D gene: TRBD2
clone size: .
CDR3 protein: CASSWIPLRGGSTGELFF
CDR3 DNA: TGTGCCAGCAGTTGGATCCCGCTGCGGGGGGGGTCCACCGGGGAGCTGTTTTTT

V gene: TRBV6-5
J gene: TRBJ2-7
D gene: .
clone size: .
CDR3 protein: CASSYSGLSGTPYEQYF
CDR3 DNA: TGTGCCAGCAGTTACTCAGGACTTAGCGGAACCCCGTACGAGCAGTACTTC

V gene: TRBV2
J gene: TRBJ2-2
D gene: .
clone size: few
CDR3 protein: CASSGQLNTGELFF
CDR3 DNA: TGTGCCAGCAGTGGACAGCTGAACACCGGGGAGCTGTTTTTT

V gene: TRBV20-1
J gene: TRBJ2-5
D gene: .
clone size: few
CDR3 protein: CSAERNQETQYF
CDR3 DNA: TGCAGTGCTGAACGAAACCAAGAGACCCAGTACTTC

V gene: TRBV28
J gene: TRBJ1-3
D gene: TRBD1
clone size: once
CDR3 protein: CASSLGGQAGRFTIYF
CDR3 DNA: TGTGCCAGCAGTTTAGGAGGACAGGCTGGTCGCTTCACCATATATTTT

V gene: TRBV15
J gene: TRBJ2-3
D gene: TRBD2
clone size: .
CDR3 protein: CATSRETSGGTQYF
CDR3 DNA: TGTGCCACCAGCAGAGAGACTAGCGGGGGCACGCAGTATTTT

V gene: TRBV4-2
J gene: TRBJ1-2
D gene: TRBD1
clone size: .
CDR3 protein: CASSQEPTGVYGYTF
CDR3 DNA: TGTGCCAGCAGCCAAGAACCGACAGGGGTATATGGCTACACCTTC

V gene: TRBV28
J gene: TRBJ1-5
D gene: .
clone size: .
CDR3 protein: CASSFFGPTGTQPQHF
CDR3 DNA: TGTGCCAGCAGTTTTTTTGGCCCGACGGGAACTCAGCCCCAGCATTTT

V gene: TRBV6-5
J gene: TRBJ1-2
D gene: .
clone size: .
CDR3 protein: CASSYTGSYGYTF
CDR3 DNA: TGTGCCAGCAGTTACACGGGGTCCTATGGCTACACCTTC

V gene: TRBV28
J gene: TRBJ2-7
D gene: .
clone size: .
CDR3 protein: CASRDSHEQYF
CDR3 DNA: TGTGCCAGCCGGGACTCCCACGAGCAGTACTTC

V gene: TRBV20-1
J gene: TRBJ1-1
D gene: TRBD1
clone size: medium-sized
CDR3 protein: CSARDDRGHTEAFF
CDR3 DNA: TGCAGTGCTAGAGATGACAGGGGGCACACTGAAGCTTTCTTT

V gene: TRBV20-1
J gene: TRBJ1-5
D gene: .
clone size: .
CDR3 protein: CSARDPIMRGNQPQHF
CDR3 DNA: TGCAGTGCTAGAGACCCCATCATGAGGGGCAATCAGCCCCAGCATTTT

V gene: TRBV15
J gene: TRBJ2-7
D gene: .
clone size: .
CDR3 protein: CATSRRTASYEQYF
CDR3 DNA: TGTGCCACCAGCAGACGGACTGCCTCCTACGAGCAGTACTTC

V gene: TRBV6-1
J gene: TRBJ2-7
D gene: .
clone size: .
CDR3 protein: CASSSSRLYEQYF
CDR3 DNA: TGTGCCAGCAGTAGTAGCCGCCTCTACGAGCAGTACTTC

V gene: TRBV2
J gene: TRBJ1-2
D gene: .
clone size: once
CDR3 protein: CASSETRVLNGYTF
CDR3 DNA: TGTGCCAGCAGCGAGACCAGGGTCCTAAATGGCTACACCTTC

V gene: TRBV18
J gene: TRBJ2-2
D gene: .
clone size: .
CDR3 protein: CASSPQDTGELFF
CDR3 DNA: TGTGCCAGCTCACCTCAGGACACCGGGGAGCTGTTTTTT

V gene: TRBV20-1
J gene: TRBJ2-1
D gene: .
clone size: .
CDR3 protein: CSAIDTTNEQFF
CDR3 DNA: TGCAGTGCTATAGACACTACTAATGAGCAGTTCTTC

V gene: TRBV7-9
J gene: TRBJ1-2
D gene: TRBD1
clone size: .
CDR3 protein: CASSSNYRDSYGYTF
CDR3 DNA: TGTGCCAGCAGCTCAAACTACCGGGACAGCTATGGCTACACCTTC

V gene: TRBV10-2
J gene: TRBJ1-4
D gene: TRBD1
clone size: once
CDR3 protein: CASSEGRGLGNEKLFF
CDR3 DNA: TGCGCCAGCAGTGAGGGCAGGGGGCTGGGTAATGAAAAACTGTTTTTT

V gene: TRBV20-1
J gene: TRBJ1-2
D gene: TRBD1
clone size: .
CDR3 protein: CSALFRQGGYGYTF
CDR3 DNA: TGCAGTGCGTTGTTCCGACAGGGCGGGTATGGCTACACCTTC

V gene: TRBV27
J gene: TRBJ2-2
D gene: TRBD1
clone size: .
CDR3 protein: CASSWGQRTGELFF
CDR3 DNA: TGTGCCAGCAGTTGGGGACAGCGTACCGGGGAGCTGTTTTTT

V gene: TRBV24-1
J gene: TRBJ2-7
D gene: TRBD1
clone size: .
CDR3 protein: CATSDSARDRAYEQYF
CDR3 DNA: TGTGCCACCAGTGATTCAGCCCGGGACAGGGCCTACGAGCAGTACTTC

V gene: TRBV19
J gene: TRBJ2-7
D gene: .
clone size: .
CDR3 protein: CASSPRGRLAPEQYF
CDR3 DNA: TGTGCCAGTAGTCCTCGGGGACGACTTGCTCCAGAGCAGTACTTC

V gene: TRBV6-2/TRBV6-3
J gene: TRBJ2-4
D gene: .
clone size: .
CDR3 protein: CASSFRALAKNIQYF
CDR3 DNA: TGTGCCAGCAGTTTCAGGGCACTAGCCAAAAACATTCAGTACTTC

V gene: TRBV7-2
J gene: TRBJ2-4
D gene: .
clone size: .
CDR3 protein: CASSLGQSNQYF
CDR3 DNA: TGTGCCAGCAGCTTGGGACAATCAAATCAGTACTTC

V gene: TRBV7-9
J gene: TRBJ2-6
D gene: .
clone size: once
CDR3 protein: CASSLYGSGANVLTF
CDR3 DNA: TGTGCCAGCAGCTTATATGGCTCTGGGGCCAACGTCCTGACTTTC

V gene: TRBV7-9
J gene: TRBJ2-2
D gene: TRBD1
clone size: .
CDR3 protein: CASSLYGTGLYTGELFF
CDR3 DNA: TGTGCCAGCAGCTTATACGGGACAGGGTTGTACACCGGGGAGCTGTTTTTC

V gene: TRBV7-6
J gene: TRBJ2-4
D gene: .
clone size: .
CDR3 protein: CASSPGWWRDGRAKNIQYF
CDR3 DNA: TGTGCCAGCAGCCCCGGATGGTGGCGGGATGGCCGCGCCAAAAACATTCAGTACTTC

V gene: TRBV24-1
J gene: TRBJ2-5
D gene: TRBD1
clone size: .
CDR3 protein: CATSDPQGLGGSQETQYF
CDR3 DNA: TGTGCCACCAGTGACCCACAGGGGCTAGGCGGCTCCCAAGAGACCCAGTACTTC

V gene: TRBV20-1
J gene: TRBJ2-3
D gene: TRBD2
clone size: .
CDR3 protein: CSAREGGRKDTQYF
CDR3 DNA: TGCAGTGCTAGAGAGGGAGGGCGTAAAGATACGCAGTATTTT

V gene: TRBV11-2
J gene: TRBJ2-7
D gene: TRBD2
clone size: once
CDR3 protein: CASSLSRWGTSGNRPYEQYF
CDR3 DNA: TGTGCCAGCAGCTTATCGCGGTGGGGGACTAGCGGCAACCGTCCCTACGAGCAGTACTTC

V gene: TRBV20-1
J gene: TRBJ1-1
D gene: TRBD1
clone size: .
CDR3 protein: CSATTGAFNTEAFF
CDR3 DNA: TGCAGTGCGACGACAGGGGCATTTAATACTGAAGCTTTCTTT

V gene: TRBV20-1
J gene: TRBJ1-2
D gene: .
clone size: few
CDR3 protein: CSASRQQLRGYTF
CDR3 DNA: TGCAGTGCTTCCCGTCAACAGCTCAGAGGCTACACCTTC

V gene: TRBV15
J gene: TRBJ2-3
D gene: TRBD2
clone size: .
CDR3 protein: CATSRGQIAGGADTQYF
CDR3 DNA: TGTGCCACCAGCAGAGGGCAAATAGCGGGGGGCGCAGATACGCAGTATTTT

V gene: TRBV6-5
J gene: TRBJ1-1
D gene: TRBD1
clone size: .
CDR3 protein: CASSYSYRTGGTEAFF
CDR3 DNA: TGTGCCAGCAGTTACTCGTATAGGACAGGGGGCACTGAAGCTTTCTTT

V gene: TRBV11-3
J gene: TRBJ2-5
D gene: TRBD1
clone size: .
CDR3 protein: CASSEGGQGIQGETQYF
CDR3 DNA: TGTGCCAGCAGCGAAGGGGGACAGGGAATTCAAGGGGAGACCCAGTACTTC

V gene: TRBV7-2
J gene: TRBJ2-3
D gene: .
clone size: .
CDR3 protein: CASSRGEGREDTQYF
CDR3 DNA: TGTGCCAGCTCAAGGGGGGAGGGCCGGGAAGATACGCAGTATTTT

V gene: TRBV7-8
J gene: TRBJ2-7
D gene: .
clone size: .
CDR3 protein: CASSPRRARSSYEQYF
CDR3 DNA: TGTGCCAGCAGCCCCAGAAGGGCTAGGAGCTCCTACGAGCAGTACTTC

V gene: TRBV20-1
J gene: TRBJ2-7
D gene: .
clone size: .
CDR3 protein: CSARDFVGDRNYEQYF
CDR3 DNA: TGCAGTGCTAGAGATTTTGTAGGCGACAGAAACTACGAGCAGTACTTC

V gene: TRBV6-1
J gene: TRBJ2-7
D gene: .
clone size: .
CDR3 protein: CASRGYRLSYEQYF
CDR3 DNA: TGTGCCAGCAGGGGGTACAGGCTCTCCTACGAGCAGTACTTC

V gene: TRBV6-1
J gene: TRBJ2-2
D gene: TRBD1
clone size: .
CDR3 protein: CASRLGGDRVHGELFF
CDR3 DNA: TGTGCCAGCAGATTAGGTGGGGACAGGGTTCACGGGGAGCTGTTTTTT

V gene: TRBV20-1
J gene: TRBJ1-6
D gene: TRBD1
clone size: .
CDR3 protein: CSAQLPGQGGSPLHF
CDR3 DNA: TGCAGTGCTCAACTCCCGGGACAGGGTGGCTCACCCCTCCACTTT